One and the same sample provided the 30 T cell receptor beta chains below, sequenced in a study of blood T cell repertoires in COVID-19. Sequencing was performed with immunoSEQ multiplex PCR; in TCRdb, only in-frame clones are kept and a portion is missing. The table records roughly 37,000 clones, around 80% of them present only once. Material: peripheral blood. The receptors here all came from a man in his fifties or sixties with acute or convalescent COVID-19.

The J gene is TRBJ2-3, the V gene TRBV7-2, with D maybe TRBD1 (6 bases). V dropped 5 bases and J dropped 4 bases, with 25 bases sitting between them. This CDR3 is 18 amino acids long. CDR1 and CDR2 from the germline V gene are SGHTA and FQGNSA. The chain's CDR3 is CASSALLSTGSVADTQYF. The CDR3 DNA reads as TGTGCCAGCAGCGCGCTTTTATCAACAGGGTCTGTTGCAGATACGCAGTATTTT. Full variable domain (rest looked up from reference TRBV7-2 and TRBJ2-3): GAGVSQSPSNKVTEKGKDVELRCDPISGHTALYWYRQSLGQGLEFLIYFQGNSAPDKSGLPSDRFSAERTGGSVSTLTIQRTQQEDSAVYLCASSALLSTGSVADTQYFGPGTRLTVL.

This chain links TRBV28 with TRBJ1-6; D remains ambiguous. CDR3 length equals 15 residues. V was pared by 6 bases and J by 3 bases, with 12 bases between. The germline V gene has CDR1 MDHEN and CDR2 SYDVKM. The CDR3 DNA reads as TGTGCCAGCAGGCCGGGGTCTATCTATAATTCACCCCTCCACTTT. Translating gives CASRPGSIYNSPLHF.

The chain has TRBV3-1 (or the pseudogene TRBV3-2) and TRBJ2-7; 13 bases are shared with TRBD2. V was clipped by 4 bases and J by 4 bases; unmatched bases: 1. The germline V gene has CDR1 LGHDT and CDR2 YNNKEL (reference sequence). CDR3 size: 14 residues. The CDR3 sequence is CASSPGLAGYEQYF. The DNA of the CDR3 is TGTGCCAGCAGCCCGGGACTAGCGGGATACGAGCAGTACTTC.

The chain couples TRBV6-5 to TRBJ1-2; D unclear. Trimming took off 6 bases at V and 4 bases at J, with 15 bases between the two ends. This CDR3 comprises 14 residues. Germline V CDR1 and CDR2: MNHEY, SVGAGI. CDR3 loop: CASSSPGLPYGYTF. CDR3 bases: TGTGCCAGCAGCTCCCCAGGCCTCCCCTATGGCTACACCTTC.

The table lists this clone with a few counts. The gene calls are TRBV19 and TRBJ1-1; the match to TRBD1 covers 7 bases. The CDR3 length is 13 residues. In germline, CDR1 is LNHDA, CDR2 SQIVND (reference sequence). With 7 bases clipped from V and 1 base from J, the junction kept 3 bases outside the gene matches. The CDR3 protein is CASKGQPNTEAFF. The CDR3 DNA sequence: TGTGCCAGTAAGGGACAGCCGAACACTGAAGCTTTCTTT.

The chain links TRBV9 to TRBJ2-1, with 15 positions matching TRBD2. CDR3 length: 21 residues. Per the germline V gene, CDR1 is SGDLS and CDR2 is YYNGEE. The J segment lost 0 bases and the V segment lost 2 bases, leaving 12 bases of the junction unmatched. This CDR3 is CASSVGIGTSGRPSSYNEQFF. For the CDR3, the DNA is TGTGCCAGCAGCGTCGGTATCGGGACTAGCGGGAGGCCAAGCTCCTACAATGAGCAGTTCTTC. Full variable domain (missing parts from reference TRBV9 and TRBJ2-1): DSGVTQTPKHLITATGQRVTLRCSPRSGDLSVYWYQQSLDQGLQFLIQYYNGEERAKGNILERFSAQQFPDLHSELNLSSLELGDSALYFCASSVGIGTSGRPSSYNEQFFGPGTRLTVL.

DNA of the CDR3: TGTGCCAGCAGTTACTCGGAAACGCGGACTAGCGGCTACGAGCAGTACTTC. Residues: CASSYSETRTSGYEQYF. The chain links TRBV6-2 or TRBV6-3 to TRBJ2-7; 10 positions agree with TRBD2. J lost 3 bases, V lost 0 bases, and 8 bases had no gene match. The CDR3 is 17 residues long. From germline, CDR1 is MNHEY and CDR2 SVGEGT.

The chain links TRBV24-1 to TRBJ2-7; D possibly corresponds to TRBD1 (5 bases). The CDR3 is 14 amino acids. V lost 4 bases and J 4 bases, leaving 13 bases between the germline ends. Germline V CDR1 and CDR2: KGHDR, SFDVKD. CDR3 coding DNA: TGTGCCACCAGTGACCCAGGGCGGCCTTACGAGCAGTACTTC. Translation gives CATSDPGRPYEQYF.

The V gene is TRBV28, the J gene TRBJ1-1; 7 bases are shared with TRBD1. CDR1 is MDHEN, CDR2 SYDVKM, per germline. The CDR3 runs to 15 residues. Trimming removed 6 bases from V and 6 bases from J; junction bases left unmatched: 13. The CDR3 DNA follows: TGTGCCAGCAGCGCAGCGACAGGGAGCAGGGCTGAAGCTTTCTTT. It encodes CASSAATGSRAEAFF.

This clone was counted a few times. This rearrangement joins TRBV6-5 to TRBJ1-1, with 8 bases lining up with TRBD1. The CDR3 extends over 13 amino acids. The V segment lost 4 bases and the J segment 4 bases; nucleotides outside the gene matches: 2. The V gene's germline CDR1 is MNHEY and CDR2 SVGAGI. The CDR3 region has the DNA TGTGCCAGCAGTTGGACAGGGACCACTGAAGCTTTCTTT. This codes for CASSWTGTTEAFF.

The chain employs TRBV11-2 and TRBJ1-3, with 7 bases identical to TRBD1. The CDR3 runs 17 residues. Germline V gene data show CDR1 as SGHAT and CDR2 as FQNNGV. Unmatched junction bases numbered 10, after V lost 4 bases and J lost 1 base. This chain's CDR3 is CASSSQTTGLSGNTIYF. CDR3 DNA sequence: TGTGCCAGCAGCTCCCAAACGACAGGGTTATCTGGAAACACCATATATTTT.

The rearrangement joins TRBV24-1 to TRBJ1-6, with TRBD1 matching over 7 bases. V shed 1 base, J shed 8 bases, and the junction held 16 bases outside the gene matches. Germline V lookup: CDR1 KGHDR, CDR2 SFDVKD. This CDR3 has 19 amino acids. The CDR3 coding sequence is TGTGCCACCAGTGATTTCTTGTTTGTTGAGGGGGCGAATGATTCACCCCTCCACTTT. This sequence encodes CATSDFLFVEGANDSPLHF.

The rearrangement uses TRBV18 and TRBJ2-7, with D perhaps matching TRBD1 (6 bases). The V and J ends lost 4 bases and 7 bases respectively, with 17 bases between them. The germline CDR1 and CDR2 sequences are KGHSH and LQKENI. The CDR3 is 14 amino acids. This CDR3 is CASSLAGDRYEQYF. The CDR3 DNA sequence: TGTGCCAGCTCACTCGCCGGAGACAGGTATGAGCAGTACTTC.

This rearrangement joins TRBV6-1 to TRBJ1-2; weak D call: TRBD1 (5 bases). V was pared by 0 bases and J by 3 bases, with 8 bases between. From germline, CDR1 is MNHNS and CDR2 SASEGT. The CDR3 covers 14 residues. The CDR3 sequence: CASSEAWGDYGYTF. In DNA form, the CDR3 reads TGTGCCAGCAGTGAAGCGTGGGGGGACTATGGCTACACCTTC.

The chain is built from TRBV7-2 and TRBJ2-3, with no clear D. Trimming removed 2 bases from V and 11 bases from J, with 11 bases in between. The V gene's germline CDR1 is SGHTA and CDR2 FQGNSA. This CDR3 comprises 12 residues. As DNA, the CDR3 is TGTGCCAGCAGCTTATACAGCCATTGGCAGTATTTT. It translates to CASSLYSHWQYF.

The chain is built from TRBV6-1 and TRBJ2-2; D is perhaps TRBD1 (5 bases). V lost 0 bases and J 3 bases, leaving 5 bases between the germline ends. The CDR3 length is 14 residues. The germline V gene encodes CDR1 MNHNS and CDR2 SASEGT. The CDR3: CASSEAGDTGELFF. CDR3 sequence (DNA): TGTGCCAGCAGTGAAGCAGGGGACACCGGGGAGCTGTTTTTT.

The CDR3 spells CASTQGAGGADTQYF. The CDR3 coding sequence is TGTGCCAGCACACAAGGAGCGGGAGGCGCAGATACGCAGTATTTT. The J gene is TRBJ2-3, the V gene TRBV5-6, with 9 bases identical to TRBD2. The CDR3 has 15 residues. V shed 6 bases, J shed 4 bases, and the junction held 9 bases outside the gene matches. Per germline, CDR1 SGHDT and CDR2 YYEEEE.

The genes are TRBV5-1 and TRBJ2-1; TRBD2 matches at 10 bases. This CDR3 has 17 residues. V was pared by 4 bases and J by 3 bases, with 10 bases of the junction left unmatched. Germline CDR1 SGHRS, CDR2 YFSETQ. The CDR3 reads CASSPLPTSGNYNEQFF. The CDR3 nucleotides are TGCGCCAGCAGCCCCCTGCCCACTAGCGGGAACTACAATGAGCAGTTCTTC.

This clone has just one count. V is TRBV19 and J is TRBJ1-3, with D maybe TRBD1 (5 bases). Trimming removed 6 bases at V and 0 bases at J, with 18 bases between. The CDR3 is made up of 17 amino acids. The germline V gene encodes CDR1 LNHDA and CDR2 SQIVND (reference sequence). CDR3 protein: CASSHLQGFRSGNTIYF. CDR3 in DNA: TGTGCCAGTAGCCACCTCCAGGGTTTTCGCTCTGGAAACACCATATATTTT.

V is TRBV21-1 and J is TRBJ1-5; the D call of TRBD1 is as the table states it, not checked on the DNA. TRBV21-1 is designated a pseudogene. CDR3 length: 15 amino acids. The CDR3 sequence is CASSKGAGPNQPQHF. The CDR3 coding sequence is TGTGCCAGCAGCAAAGGGGCCGGCCCCAATCAGCCCCAGCATTTT.

Of note for this clone: Sequence at one end of the junction differs from germline and may be a read error. This chain links TRBV7-9 with TRBJ2-5; 8 positions match TRBD2. CDR1 SEHNR and CDR2 FQNEAQ come from the germline V gene (reference sequence). The CDR3 covers 15 residues. Written as DNA, the CDR3 is TGTGCCAGCAGCCTAGCCGGGGGGGGCGCGGAGACCCAGTACTTC. Residues: CASSLAGGGAETQYF.

V usage is TRBV5-6 and J usage is TRBJ2-5; the D is unclear. Trimming removed 1 base from V and 4 bases from J, with 5 bases in between. The CDR3 is 12 amino acids. Germline-derived CDR1 and CDR2 are SGHDT and YYEEEE. CDR3 nucleotides: TGTGCCAGCAGCTTGTTCGTAGAGACCCAGTACTTC. Amino acids: CASSLFVETQYF. The complete variable domain, with remaining parts taken from reference TRBV5-6 and TRBJ2-5, reads DAGVTQSPTHLIKTRGQQVTLRCSPKSGHDTVSWYQQALGQGPQFIFQYYEEEERQRGNFPDRFSGHQFPNYSSELNVNALLLGDSALYLCASSLFVETQYFGPGTRLLVL.

Written as DNA, the CDR3 is TGCGCCAGCAGCCCTAACGCAGGGGCAACTGGGGCCAACGTCCTGACTTTC. Protein product: CASSPNAGATGANVLTF. The chain has TRBV5-1 and TRBJ2-6; tentative D call: TRBD1 (6 bases). Trimming cost V 4 bases and J 2 bases, with 16 bases left between them. There are 17 residues in the CDR3. Germline CDR1 SGHRS, CDR2 YFSETQ.

V gene TRBV5-1 combines with J gene TRBJ1-4, with D unresolved. Germline CDR1 reads SGHRS; CDR2 reads YFSETQ. The V end lost 1 base, the J end lost 0 bases, and 10 bases lay between the germline ends. This CDR3 comprises 16 residues. The CDR3 nucleotides read TGCGCCAGCAGCTTGAGCTCAATTGCAACTAATGAAAAACTGTTTTTT. This sequence encodes CASSLSSIATNEKLFF.

This clone has a handful of counts. This sequence joins TRBV11-3 and TRBJ2-5; 9 positions agree with TRBD2. V gave up 5 bases and J gave up 5 bases; unmatched junction bases: 15. CDR1 is SGHNT, CDR2 YENEEA, per germline. The CDR3 extends over 17 amino acids. CDR3 in amino acids: CASSPFSLAGGPETQYF. CDR3 DNA: TGTGCCAGCAGCCCGTTTTCACTAGCGGGTGGCCCGGAGACCCAGTACTTC.

The chain has TRBV12-3 or TRBV12-4 and TRBJ1-4; no clear D. The V end was cut by 2 bases, the J end by 14 bases, with 12 bases between. The CDR3 has 12 residues. In nucleotides, the CDR3 is TGTGCCAGCAGTTTATCGGCCGGCGGGCTGTTTTTT. It codes for CASSLSAGGLFF.

The chain couples TRBV3-1 (or the pseudogene TRBV3-2) to TRBJ2-3, with TRBD2 matching over 9 bases. The CDR3 contains 16 residues. Trimming cost V 1 base and J 1 base; bases outside gene matches: 3. Germline V gene data show CDR1 as LGHDT and CDR2 as YNNKEL (reference sequence). CDR3 DNA: TGTGCCAGCAGCCAAGTACGACTAGCGGGCACAGATACGCAGTATTTT. It specifies CASSQVRLAGTDTQYF.

This clone was found a few times. The V call is TRBV19, the J call TRBJ2-7, with TRBD2 identical over 8 bases. Unmatched junction bases numbered 2, after V lost 1 base and J lost 6 bases. Germline V lookup: CDR1 LNHDA, CDR2 SQIVND (reference sequence). The CDR3 is 13 residues long. The CDR3 DNA reads as TGTGCCAGTAGTATAGCGGGGGGGCTCGAGCAGTACTTC. Its translation: CASSIAGGLEQYF.

The chain has TRBV6-5 and TRBJ1-3; D possibly corresponds to TRBD1 (5 bases). Trimming took 6 bases from V and 0 from J, leaving 9 bases between them. Germline values: CDR1 MNHEY, CDR2 SVGAGI. This CDR3 spans 14 amino acids. The CDR3 nucleotides are TGTGCCAGCAGCCTGACAGACTCTGGAAACACCATATATTTT. Its protein product is CASSLTDSGNTIYF.

The CDR3 DNA is TGTGCCAGCAGCTTAGGACTAGGGGGCACAGATACGCAGTATTTT. Its protein product is CASSLGLGGTDTQYF. The genes are TRBV7-2 and TRBJ2-3; the D gene is possibly TRBD2 (6 bases). Trimming left V 1 base short and J 1 base short, with 9 bases between. Germline V gene lookup returns CDR1 SGHTA and CDR2 FQGNSA. The CDR3 has 15 amino acids.